This T cell receptor (beta chain) was obtained from a study of neurological immune-mediated disorders. This clonotype was seen ten or more times. One entry per CDR3 protein, called by TCRdb with MiXCR from the 5' RACE reads. The sample comprises about 120,000 distinct CDR3 sequences, about 3.2% of which are singletons, and around 1.4% rests with the top ten. There are 15 residues in the CDR3. Per the germline V gene, CDR1 is DFQATT and CDR2 is SNEGSKA (reference sequence). J lost 5 bases, V lost 3 bases, and 7 bases had no gene match. Sequenced: PBMCs. This receptor was taken from a woman under 40 with multiple sclerosis. The chain uses TRBV20-1 and TRBJ2-7; TRBD2 aligns across 13 bases. CDR3 amino acids: CSASPGLAGVHEQYF. The DNA for the CDR3 is TGCAGTGCTAGCCCCGGACTAGCGGGGGTCCACGAGCAGTACTTC.